The rows below give T cell receptor beta chains drawn from one sample of a study of cytomegalovirus exposure and HLA in healthy donors. Measured with immunoSEQ multiplex PCR; TCRdb has only the in-frame clones, and not every one. Among tens of thousands of clones listed, 55% to 80% were seen once. What was sequenced was PBMCs. Receptors were obtained from a man aged 40-49 years in good health and CMV-seropositive. Both conserved end residues are part of each CDR3. The order of the fields is J gene, D gene, clone size, V gene, CDR3 DNA, CDR3 protein. The D gene is left open where the match is weak. Size tells how often a clone was seen (once, few, many) or the class of an expanded clone, and some rows leave it out.

J gene: TRBJ1-3
D gene: .
clone size: .
V gene: TRBV7-8
CDR3 DNA: TGTGCCAGCAGCCCCTACTCTGGAAACACCATATATTTT
CDR3 protein: CASSPYSGNTIYF

J gene: TRBJ2-5
D gene: TRBD1
clone size: .
V gene: TRBV7-3
CDR3 DNA: TGTGCCAGCAGCTTGGGGACAGGCCGCCGGGAGACCCAGTACTTC
CDR3 protein: CASSLGTGRRETQYF

J gene: TRBJ1-6
D gene: .
clone size: .
V gene: TRBV9
CDR3 DNA: TGTGCCAGCAGCTCCAGAGACGCTAGATCACCCCTCCACTTT
CDR3 protein: CASSSRDARSPLHF

J gene: TRBJ2-2
D gene: TRBD2
clone size: .
V gene: TRBV14
CDR3 DNA: TGTGCCAGCAGCCAAGCGCCCGAGCGGGGCGGGGAGCTGTTTTTT
CDR3 protein: CASSQAPERGGELFF

J gene: TRBJ1-1
D gene: .
clone size: .
V gene: TRBV5-8
CDR3 DNA: TGTGCCAGCAGACGACAGGTTGGCACTGAAGCTTTCTTT
CDR3 protein: CASRRQVGTEAFF

J gene: TRBJ1-1
D gene: .
clone size: many
V gene: TRBV19
CDR3 DNA: TGTGCCAGTAGCATCGGGGGGATTAACACTGAAGCTTTCTTT
CDR3 protein: CASSIGGINTEAFF

J gene: TRBJ1-2
D gene: .
clone size: few
V gene: TRBV5-4
CDR3 DNA: TGTGCCAGCAGCCCCAGCCCGACAGATGGCTACACCTTC
CDR3 protein: CASSPSPTDGYTF

J gene: TRBJ1-2
D gene: TRBD1
clone size: .
V gene: TRBV6-1
CDR3 DNA: TGTGCCAGCAGCGCCTATGGGACAGGGATCTATGGCTACACCTTC
CDR3 protein: CASSAYGTGIYGYTF

J gene: TRBJ2-2
D gene: .
clone size: few
V gene: TRBV28
CDR3 DNA: TGTGCCAGCAGCTACTATGGGGAGCTGTTTTTT
CDR3 protein: CASSYYGELFF

J gene: TRBJ2-7
D gene: .
clone size: .
V gene: TRBV9
CDR3 DNA: TGTGCCAGCAGCGCACAGGACGGATCCTACGAGCAGTACTTC
CDR3 protein: CASSAQDGSYEQYF

J gene: TRBJ1-2
D gene: .
clone size: .
V gene: TRBV28
CDR3 DNA: TGTGCCAGCAGTTTCTCCCGCCGGGGAACAGGGCACTATGGCCACACCTTC
CDR3 protein: CASSFSRRGTGHYGHTF

J gene: TRBJ1-2
D gene: .
clone size: .
V gene: TRBV28
CDR3 DNA: TGTGCCAGCAGTTTTGTCCAGAACTATGGCTACACCTTC
CDR3 protein: CASSFVQNYGYTF

J gene: TRBJ2-7
D gene: .
clone size: .
V gene: TRBV6-5
CDR3 DNA: TGTGCCAGCAGGCCCGCGGGCTCCTACGAGCAGTACTTC
CDR3 protein: CASRPAGSYEQYF

J gene: TRBJ2-1
D gene: .
clone size: .
V gene: TRBV6-1
CDR3 DNA: TGTGCCAGCAACTTATACAATGAGCAGTTCTTC
CDR3 protein: CASNLYNEQFF

J gene: TRBJ2-7
D gene: TRBD2
clone size: few
V gene: TRBV27
CDR3 DNA: TGTGCCAGCAGTTTATCGGGGACTAGGACGTGGGAGCAGTACTTC
CDR3 protein: CASSLSGTRTWEQYF

J gene: TRBJ2-2
D gene: TRBD2
clone size: .
V gene: TRBV9
CDR3 DNA: TGTGCCAGCAGCGTATCGCTAGCGGAGAACACCGGGGAGCTGTTTTTT
CDR3 protein: CASSVSLAENTGELFF

J gene: TRBJ1-2
D gene: .
clone size: .
V gene: TRBV29-1
CDR3 DNA: TGCAGCGTCCGGGATCTGGTGTCGAGAGGTTATGGCTACACCTTC
CDR3 protein: CSVRDLVSRGYGYTF

J gene: TRBJ1-2
D gene: .
clone size: .
V gene: TRBV11-2
CDR3 DNA: TGTGCCAGCAGCTTAGTTAGTTCATATGGCTACACCTTC
CDR3 protein: CASSLVSSYGYTF

J gene: TRBJ1-1
D gene: .
clone size: .
V gene: TRBV15
CDR3 DNA: TGTGCCACCAGCGAACAGGGAACTGAAGCTTTCTTT
CDR3 protein: CATSEQGTEAFF

J gene: TRBJ2-7
D gene: TRBD1
clone size: .
V gene: TRBV5-1
CDR3 DNA: TGCGCCAGCAGCACTGGACAGGGGACTAATTACGAGCAGTACTTC
CDR3 protein: CASSTGQGTNYEQYF

J gene: TRBJ1-5
D gene: .
clone size: .
V gene: TRBV4-3
CDR3 DNA: TGCGCCAGCAGCCGGACATGGGGAGGGGACAATCAGCCCCAGCATTTT
CDR3 protein: CASSRTWGGDNQPQHF

J gene: TRBJ2-1
D gene: TRBD1
clone size: .
V gene: TRBV28
CDR3 DNA: TGTGCCAGCAGTAAAGGACAGGGCCGGGATGAGCAGTTCTTC
CDR3 protein: CASSKGQGRDEQFF

J gene: TRBJ2-2
D gene: TRBD2
clone size: few
V gene: TRBV5-1
CDR3 DNA: TGCGCCAGCAGCTCCACCCCGACCGGACTAGCGAACACCGGGGAGCTGTTTTTT
CDR3 protein: CASSSTPTGLANTGELFF

J gene: TRBJ2-2
D gene: .
clone size: .
V gene: TRBV9
CDR3 DNA: TGTGCCAGCAGCGTAGCTCCAGGTACCACCGGGGAGCTGTTTTTT
CDR3 protein: CASSVAPGTTGELFF

J gene: TRBJ2-7
D gene: .
clone size: .
V gene: TRBV11-2
CDR3 DNA: TGTGCCAGCAGCACTTACCGACAGAACTACGAGCAGTACTTC
CDR3 protein: CASSTYRQNYEQYF

J gene: TRBJ1-1
D gene: TRBD1
clone size: .
V gene: TRBV2
CDR3 DNA: TGTGCCATCGGGACAGGGGGCTATTTTACTGAAGCTTTCTTT
CDR3 protein: CAIGTGGYFTEAFF

J gene: TRBJ1-5
D gene: .
clone size: .
V gene: TRBV19
CDR3 DNA: TGTGCCAGTACCCAACCGGGACACGATAGCAATCAGCCCCAGCATTTT
CDR3 protein: CASTQPGHDSNQPQHF

J gene: TRBJ1-1
D gene: TRBD1
clone size: .
V gene: TRBV28
CDR3 DNA: TGTGCCAGCATCACTACAGGGGGCCGCACTGAAGCTTTCTTT
CDR3 protein: CASITTGGRTEAFF

J gene: TRBJ1-2
D gene: .
clone size: .
V gene: TRBV28
CDR3 DNA: TGTGCCAGCGGGCAGGGCTATGGCTACACCTTC
CDR3 protein: CASGQGYGYTF